The 20 T cell receptor beta chains presented below share a single source sample, sequenced in a study of type 1 regulatory T cells (dated by TCRdb to the early 2020s). Broad study findings and their caveats: Compared with non-Tr1 cells, Tr1 cells had a TCR repertoire that was more restricted, a finding the study read as clonal expansion induced by alloantigen.

The reads were generated on an Illumina MiSeq. TCRdb trimmed the raw reads at Q25, called clones with MiXCR and kept productive beta chains. Rows merge per CDR3 protein into single entries with the most common DNA and genes. Here the sample has about 71,000 distinct CDR3 sequences; around 20% occur a single time. The ten largest make up 8.3% of the sample. For these TCRs, the target antigens are not known. The sequenced sample consisted of cultured type 1 regulatory T (Tr1) cells, either the whole culture or a sorted fraction (not recorded which). The sample's cell subset or site, from its label and the paper: type 1 regulatory T cells sorted from the T-allo10 product. The receptors stem from a human donor in good health.

This clonotype was observed a few times. This chain's CDR3 is CASSNNLVQRNQPQHF. CDR3 in DNA: TGTGCCAGCAGCAACAATCTGGTGCAGAGAAATCAGCCCCAGCATTTT. V usage is TRBV7-8 and J usage is TRBJ1-5, with unresolved D. The V and J ends lost 5 bases and 4 bases respectively, with 18 bases between them. CDR3 length: 16 amino acids. Looked up from germline, CDR1 is SGHVS and CDR2 is FQNEAQ.

The chain links TRBV14 to TRBJ2-1; no reliable D call. V dropped 0 bases and J dropped 8 bases, with 11 bases sitting between them. There are 14 residues in the CDR3. Looked up from germline, CDR1 is SGHDN and CDR2 is FVKESK. In DNA form, the CDR3 reads TGTGCCAGCAGCCAAGATCTGCCCCCTGATGAGCAGTTCTTC. Its protein product is CASSQDLPPDEQFF. Complete variable domain (other parts from reference TRBV14 and TRBJ2-1): EAGVTQFPSHSVIEKGQTVTLRCDPISGHDNLYWYRRVMGKEIKFLLHFVKESKQDESGMPNNRFLAERTGGTYSTLKVQPAELEDSGVYFCASSQDLPPDEQFFGPGTRLTVL.

This clonotype was counted only a few times. Its ends do not fully match the called genes, so a read error is possible. V and J are TRBV28 and TRBJ1-3; D is undetermined. Germline values: CDR1 MDHEN, CDR2 SYDVKM. This CDR3 has 12 residues. CDR3 sequence reads: CASSLTHLGYHF. The DNA for the CDR3 is TGTGCCAGCAGTTTAACTCACTTAGGATACCATTTT.

The chain joins TRBV5-1 to TRBJ2-1; TRBD2 matches at 9 bases. The CDR3 is 16 amino acids. Per germline, CDR1 SGHRS and CDR2 YFSETQ. V lost 0 bases to trimming and J lost 2 bases; unmatched junction nucleotides: 3. The CDR3, as DNA: TGCGCCAGCAGCTTGGTTGCTAGCGGGACCTACAATGAGCAGTTCTTC. It codes for CASSLVASGTYNEQFF.

This clonotype was counted many times. The chain couples TRBV20-1 to TRBJ2-7; 8 bases are shared with TRBD2. Germline CDR1 reads DFQATT; CDR2 reads SNEGSKA (reference sequence). The CDR3 loop spans 13 amino acids. V trimming: 4 bases; J trimming: 4 bases; junction bases outside the gene matches: 6. The DNA of the CDR3 is TGCAGTGCTATTCAGCGGGGGAATTACGAGCAGTACTTC. Residues: CSAIQRGNYEQYF.

V is TRBV20-1 and J is TRBJ1-5; D is unclear. The CDR3 is 14 amino acids. The germline V and J ends were trimmed by 1 base and 0 bases, with 7 bases remaining between them. The germline V gene encodes CDR1 DFQATT and CDR2 SNEGSKA (reference sequence). Written as DNA, the CDR3 is TGCAGTGCTAGAGTCGCGGCTAGCAATCAGCCCCAGCATTTT. Amino acids: CSARVAASNQPQHF.

This chain joins TRBV3-1 and TRBJ2-3; TRBD2 aligns across 8 bases. V dropped 2 bases and J dropped 0; count of bases not matched to a gene: 4. This CDR3 has 16 residues. The germline V gene encodes CDR1 LGHDT and CDR2 YNNKEL (reference sequence). CDR3 bases: TGTGCCAGCAGCCAAATTAGCGGGACTAGCACAGATACGCAGTATTTT. Protein product: CASSQISGTSTDTQYF.

The rearrangement uses TRBV18 and TRBJ2-5; D unclear. V lost 2 bases and J lost 3, with 4 bases in between. Germline CDR1 is KGHSH and CDR2 is LQKENI. CDR3 size: 12 residues. CDR3 in DNA: TGTGCCAGCTCACCAGGGGAAGAGACCCAGTACTTC. Amino acids: CASSPGEETQYF.

J is TRBJ1-6 and V is TRBV7-2; tentative D call: TRBD1 (6 bases). The V end lost 7 bases, the J end lost 10 bases, and 17 bases lay between the germline ends. The CDR3 sequence is 14 residues long. The germline V gene has CDR1 SGHTA and CDR2 FQGNSA. As DNA, the CDR3 is TGTGCCAGCACCCAGACAGGATGGTCCTCACCCCTCCACTTT. It is translated as CASTQTGWSSPLHF.

J is TRBJ1-5 and V is TRBV7-2, with no clear D. The CDR3 length is 14 residues. Looked up from germline, CDR1 is SGHTA and CDR2 is FQGNSA. Trimming pared 2 bases from V and 4 bases from J, leaving 9 bases between. The CDR3 coding sequence is TGTGCCAGCAGCTTATCCCTAGCAAATCAGCCCCAGCATTTT. Its protein is CASSLSLANQPQHF.

This clonotype was seen at least ten times. This chain uses TRBV12-3 or TRBV12-4 with TRBJ2-5, with TRBD1 matching 7 bases. The V and J ends lost 6 bases and 7 bases, in that order; junction bases with no gene match: 11. This CDR3 contains 14 residues. This CDR3 reads CASRPTGADGTQYF. Here the CDR3 DNA reads TGTGCCAGCAGACCTACAGGGGCCGACGGGACCCAGTACTTC.

This clonotype showed up just a few times. The V gene is TRBV5-1, the J gene TRBJ2-1, with D perhaps TRBD2 (6 bases). The germline V gene has CDR1 SGHRS and CDR2 YFSETQ. The V gene lost 8 bases and the J gene lost 1 base, with 16 bases spanning the gap. The CDR3 covers 15 residues. The DNA for the CDR3 is TGCGCCAGTACCGCCGGGACTCATTCCTACAATGAGCAGTTCTTC. It codes for CASTAGTHSYNEQFF. Based on the CDR3 plus reference TRBV5-1 and TRBJ2-1, the full variable domain is KAGVTQTPRYLIKTRGQQVTLSCSPISGHRSVSWYQQTPGQGLQFLFEYFSETQRNKGNFPGRFSGRQFSNSRSEMNVSTLELGDSALYLCASTAGTHSYNEQFFGPGTRLTVL.

There are a few counts of this clonotype. V gene TRBV5-1 combines with J gene TRBJ2-7, with D unresolved. This CDR3 has 13 residues. Germline CDR1 reads SGHRS; CDR2 reads YFSETQ. Trimming removed 7 bases from V and 6 bases from J, with 17 bases in between. CDR3 sequence reads: CASGVAPASEQYF. CDR3 nucleotide sequence: TGCGCCAGCGGAGTGGCACCAGCCTCCGAGCAGTACTTC.

This sequence joins TRBV12-3 or TRBV12-4 and TRBJ2-1; 9 nucleotides align to TRBD2. This CDR3 is built from 15 residues. J lost 6 bases, V lost 7 bases, and 10 bases had no gene match. CDR3 protein: CASTLGGLATNEQFF. CDR3 DNA sequence: TGTGCCAGCACCCTTGGGGGACTAGCTACCAATGAGCAGTTCTTC.

V gene TRBV5-1 combines with J gene TRBJ2-1; perhaps TRBD2 as D (5 bases). The V gene lost 0 bases and the J gene lost 0 bases, with 10 bases spanning the gap. CDR3 length: 16 amino acids. The V gene's germline CDR1 is SGHRS and CDR2 YFSETQ. CDR3 DNA sequence: TGCGCCAGCAGCTTGGCCCCGGGATTCTCCTACAATGAGCAGTTCTTC. This encodes CASSLAPGFSYNEQFF.

This clonotype was observed once. This sequence joins TRBV20-1 and TRBJ1-4; 9 bases fit TRBD1. The CDR3 loop spans 14 amino acids. After removal of 5 bases from V and 7 bases from J, the junction contained 8 bases not matched to a gene. Germline values: CDR1 DFQATT, CDR2 SNEGSKA (reference sequence). CDR3 sequence reads: CSARPGQGGEKLFF. The CDR3 nucleotides read TGCAGTGCTCGACCGGGACAGGGTGGTGAAAAACTGTTTTTT.

The CDR3 DNA follows: TGTGCCAGCAGTTTAAGAGCCTCTGGGGCCAACGTCCTGACTTTC. Its translation: CASSLRASGANVLTF. The rearrangement links TRBV27 to TRBJ2-6, with D unclear. Germline V gene data show CDR1 as MNHEY and CDR2 as SMNVEV (reference sequence). Deletions cut 2 bases from V and 0 bases from J, with 5 bases between. CDR3 size: 15 residues. The whole variable domain, filled in from reference TRBV27 and TRBJ2-6, reads EAQVTQNPRYLITVTGKKLTVTCSQNMNHEYMSWYRQDPGLGLRQIYYSMNVEVTDKGDVPEGYKVSRKEKRNFPLILESPSPNQTSLYFCASSLRASGANVLTFGAGSRLTVL.

This clonotype has at least ten counts. V and J are TRBV6-2 or TRBV6-3 and TRBJ2-2, with 12 bases fitting TRBD2. Germline loops: CDR1 MNHEY, CDR2 SVGEGT. V dropped 6 bases and J dropped 7; count of bases not matched to a gene: 6. The CDR3 consists of 15 residues. CDR3 coding DNA: TGTGCCAGCAGGCTACTAGCGGGAGGAGTCGGGGAGCTGTTTTTT. Its translation: CASRLLAGGVGELFF.

A few counts support this clonotype. The chain carries TRBV27 and TRBJ1-6, with TRBD1 identical over 9 bases. This CDR3 has 15 residues. In germline, CDR1 is MNHEY, CDR2 SMNVEV (reference sequence). With 5 bases clipped from V and 10 bases from J, the junction kept 9 bases outside the gene matches. In DNA, the CDR3 is TGTGCCAGCAGTAGGAACAGGGGGCGCATCTCACCCCTCCACTTT. This translates into CASSRNRGRISPLHF.

The chain couples TRBV9 to TRBJ2-3; 10 positions match TRBD2. J was trimmed by 0 bases and V by 3 bases; bases with no gene match: 13. This CDR3 contains 19 residues. CDR1 is SGDLS, CDR2 YYNGEE, per germline. CDR3 in amino acids: CASSARVASGSLSTDTQYF. CDR3 DNA sequence: TGTGCCAGCAGCGCCAGGGTGGCTAGCGGGAGCCTTAGCACAGATACGCAGTATTTT.